The rows below give T cell receptor beta chains drawn from one sample of a study of T cell responses to AZD1222 COVID-19 vaccine. The repertoire was sequenced with immunoSEQ multiplex PCR; TCRdb's copy has only in-frame clones and lacks some. Of some 150,000 clones listed, 70% to 90% are singletons. Source: peripheral blood, taken on day 0 of AZD1222 vaccination. All receptors derive from an adult in good health. CDR3s include the opening cysteine and the closing phenylalanine or tryptophan. D genes are given only for firm matches. Expanded clones get a size class; other rows say once, few or many, or leave the size out.

v_gene	d_gene	j_gene	abundance	CDR3aa	CDR3nt
TRBV6-1	.	TRBJ1-3	once	CASSETIGSTGNTIYF	TGTGCCAGCAGTGAAACGATCGGGTCAACCGGAAACACCATATATTTT
TRBV27	.	TRBJ1-5	.	CASSIRTSNQPQHF	TGTGCCAGCAGTATCAGGACAAGCAATCAGCCCCAGCATTTT
TRBV2	.	TRBJ2-3	.	CASSYTGLSTDTQYF	TGTGCCAGCAGCTACACAGGGCTTAGCACAGATACGCAGTATTTT
TRBV19	TRBD1	TRBJ1-4	.	CASSHRGDNEKLFF	TGTGCCAGTAGCCACAGGGGAGACAATGAAAAACTGTTTTTT
TRBV12-3/TRBV12-4	TRBD1	TRBJ1-2	.	CASSTGVYGYTF	TGTGCCAGCTCGACAGGGGTCTATGGCTACACCTTC
TRBV25-1	.	TRBJ1-5	.	CASSESAGAAQPQHF	TGTGCCAGCAGTGAATCAGCAGGGGCAGCTCAGCCCCAGCATTTT
TRBV5-4	TRBD1	TRBJ2-7	once	CASSHGWGQGAGEQYF	TGTGCCAGCAGCCACGGATGGGGACAGGGGGCAGGCGAGCAGTACTTC
TRBV4-1	.	TRBJ1-2	few	CASSQVDGGNYGYTF	TGCGCCAGCAGCCAAGTTGATGGCGGGAACTATGGCTACACCTTC
TRBV6-5	.	TRBJ1-1	few	CASNRGSGTEAFF	TGTGCCAGCAATAGAGGCTCGGGCACTGAAGCTTTCTTT
TRBV19	.	TRBJ2-5	.	CASSIRPEQTQYF	TGTGCCAGTAGTATCCGGCCGGAGCAGACCCAGTACTTC
TRBV5-1	TRBD2	TRBJ2-3	.	CASSSLLSGTDTQYF	TGCGCCAGCAGCTCCCTGCTTAGCGGGACAGATACGCAGTATTTT
TRBV27	TRBD2	TRBJ2-7	.	CASSNHDRREGEQYF	TGTGCCAGCTCAAACCACGACCGCCGGGAGGGCGAGCAGTACTTC
TRBV28	.	TRBJ2-3	.	CASSPPGTDTQYF	TGTGCCAGCAGTCCGCCCGGCACAGATACGCAGTATTTT
TRBV27	TRBD2	TRBJ2-3	once	CATVKPGLAGATDTQYF	TGTGCCACCGTCAAACCCGGACTAGCGGGAGCCACAGATACGCAGTATTTT
TRBV25-1	.	TRBJ2-2	.	CASSEGKGSLYTGELFF	TGTGCCAGCAGTGAAGGGAAGGGCAGTTTATACACCGGGGAGCTGTTTTTT
TRBV6-5	TRBD1	TRBJ1-1	.	CASSYGQGENTEAFF	TGTGCCAGCAGTTACGGACAGGGTGAGAACACTGAAGCTTTCTTT
TRBV6-5	TRBD1	TRBJ1-2	.	CAAQRTGVEIRGYTF	TGTGCCGCTCAAAGGACAGGGGTCGAAATACGTGGCTACACCTTC
TRBV5-6	.	TRBJ1-2	.	CASSKGTGLYGYTF	TGTGCCAGCAGCAAGGGAACAGGGCTCTATGGCTACACCTTC
TRBV7-9	.	TRBJ2-7	.	CASSFPPEQYF	TGTGCCAGCAGCTTTCCCCCCGAGCAGTACTTC
TRBV3-1/TRBV3-2	TRBD1	TRBJ2-7	.	CASSHGTGTYEQYF	TGTGCCAGCAGCCACGGGACAGGGACCTACGAGCAGTACTTC
TRBV5-1	TRBD2	TRBJ2-5	.	CASSPGTREETQYF	TGCGCCAGCAGCCCCGGGACTAGAGAAGAGACCCAGTACTTC
TRBV10-3	TRBD2	TRBJ2-2	.	CAISDPAGPNTGELFF	TGTGCCATCAGTGACCCAGCGGGACCTAACACCGGGGAGCTGTTTTTT
TRBV5-1	TRBD2	TRBJ2-1	.	CASSLLEREYNEQFF	TGCGCCAGCAGCTTGTTGGAGCGGGAGTACAATGAGCAGTTCTTC
TRBV27	TRBD2	TRBJ2-7	.	CASIPRSRGTSGGYYEQYF	TGTGCCAGCATCCCCCGGTCCAGGGGGACTAGCGGGGGGTACTACGAGCAGTACTTC
TRBV15	.	TRBJ2-7	.	CATSSEGLNYEQYF	TGTGCCACCAGCAGTGAGGGACTCAACTACGAGCAGTACTTC
TRBV28	.	TRBJ2-7	.	CASRSLSPPSYEQYF	TGTGCCAGCAGATCCCTGTCCCCCCCATCCTACGAGCAGTACTTC
TRBV5-1	.	TRBJ2-7	.	CASSLSAESHYEQYF	TGCGCCAGCAGCTTGTCAGCCGAAAGTCACTACGAGCAGTACTTC
TRBV6-4	.	TRBJ1-2	.	CASSEGENYGYTF	TGTGCCAGCTCGGAAGGGGAGAACTATGGCTACACCTTC
TRBV29-1	TRBD1	TRBJ2-5	.	CSDTQGETQYF	TGCAGCGACACACAGGGGGAGACCCAGTACTTC
TRBV7-9	.	TRBJ2-2	.	CASSEGQNTGELFF	TGTGCCAGCAGCGAGGGACAGAACACCGGGGAGCTGTTTTTT
TRBV6-1	.	TRBJ1-6	.	CASSDRSSYNSPLHF	TGTGCCAGCAGTGACAGGAGCTCCTATAATTCACCCCTCCACTTT
TRBV3-1/TRBV3-2	.	TRBJ2-7	few	CASSQAGASYEQYF	TGTGCCAGCAGCCAAGCGGGGGCCTCCTACGAGCAGTACTTC
TRBV28	TRBD2	TRBJ2-1	.	CASSPGLAGDEQFF	TGTGCCAGCAGTCCGGGACTAGCGGGAGATGAGCAGTTCTTC
TRBV5-8	TRBD1	TRBJ1-1	.	CASSPNTGTGAYTEAFF	TGTGCCAGCAGCCCAAACACCGGGACAGGGGCGTACACTGAAGCTTTCTTT
TRBV29-1	.	TRBJ2-1	.	CSVDPGYRNEQFF	TGCAGCGTTGACCCAGGTTACAGAAATGAGCAGTTCTTC
TRBV11-2	.	TRBJ2-5	.	CASSSERGLETQYF	TGTGCCAGCAGCTCGGAACGGGGTCTAGAGACCCAGTACTTC
TRBV4-2	TRBD1	TRBJ1-2	.	CASSPDRVHGYTF	TGTGCCAGCAGCCCTGACAGGGTACATGGCTACACCTTC
TRBV5-1	.	TRBJ2-2	.	CASSFRTWSNGELFF	TGCGCCAGCAGCTTTCGGACTTGGAGTAACGGGGAGCTGTTTTTT
TRBV6-5	TRBD1	TRBJ2-7	.	CASNREGADEQYF	TGTGCCAGCAACCGAGAGGGGGCCGACGAGCAGTACTTC
TRBV5-6	TRBD2	TRBJ2-7	.	CASSEAGTSLSYEQYF	TGTGCCAGCAGCGAGGCAGGGACTAGCCTCTCCTACGAGCAGTACTTC
TRBV2	TRBD1	TRBJ1-2	few	CASRGGQANYGYTF	TGTGCCAGCAGAGGGGGACAGGCCAACTATGGCTACACCTTC
TRBV2	.	TRBJ2-1	few	CASSDSDNEQFF	TGTGCCAGCAGTGACAGTGATAATGAGCAGTTCTTC
TRBV7-8	.	TRBJ1-1	once	CASSLKRGPGDTEAFF	TGTGCCAGCAGCTTAAAGCGTGGGCCTGGGGACACTGAAGCTTTCTTT
TRBV4-1	.	TRBJ1-3	.	CASSQFGVVRNTIYF	TGCGCCAGCAGCCAATTCGGAGTAGTCCGAAACACCATATATTTT
TRBV28	.	TRBJ1-2	.	CASSLRGDGYTF	TGTGCCAGCAGTTTGAGAGGAGATGGCTACACCTTC
TRBV7-9	.	TRBJ1-5	.	CASSLGGQPQHF	TGTGCCAGCAGCTTAGGGGGGCAGCCCCAGCATTTT
TRBV27	.	TRBJ2-1	few	CASSLGGLNYNEQFF	TGTGCCAGCAGCCTAGGGGGGTTGAACTACAATGAGCAGTTCTTC
TRBV7-8	.	TRBJ1-4	once	CASSIEAGAATNEKLFF	TGTGCCAGCAGCATAGAGGCAGGGGCCGCAACTAATGAAAAACTGTTTTTT
TRBV30	.	TRBJ1-5	.	CAWSVDSSNQPQHF	TGTGCCTGGAGTGTGGACAGTAGCAATCAGCCCCAGCATTTT
TRBV4-1	.	TRBJ1-5	.	CASSQATSGFEVWPQHF	TGCGCCAGCAGCCAAGCTACCTCGGGGTTTGAAGTTTGGCCCCAGCATTTT
TRBV10-1	.	TRBJ1-1	.	CASSKGMNTEAFF	TGCGCCAGCAGCAAGGGCATGAACACTGAAGCTTTCTTT
TRBV7-3	TRBD1	TRBJ1-5	.	CASSSTGGQPQHF	TGTGCCAGCAGCTCCACAGGGGGTCAGCCCCAGCATTTT
TRBV2	TRBD1	TRBJ1-3	.	CASSRGQGFYGNTIYF	TGTGCCAGCAGTCGGGGACAGGGTTTTTACGGAAACACCATATATTTT
TRBV5-1	TRBD1	TRBJ1-2	once	CASSPDRQGFYGYTF	TGCGCCAGCAGCCCGGACCGACAGGGCTTCTATGGCTACACCTTC
TRBV6-5	TRBD2	TRBJ2-7	.	CASTPGGDEQYF	TGTGCCAGCACCCCGGGGGGGGACGAGCAGTACTTC
TRBV7-2	TRBD1	TRBJ1-3	.	CASSMGVGQVPGNTIYF	TGTGCCAGCAGTATGGGGGTAGGACAGGTCCCTGGAAACACCATATATTTT
TRBV6-6	TRBD1	TRBJ1-5	few	CASTGQVNQPQHF	TGTGCCAGCACGGGACAGGTCAATCAGCCCCAGCATTTT
TRBV5-1	.	TRBJ1-1	few	CASSALSMNTEAFF	TGCGCCAGCAGCGCCCTTAGCATGAACACTGAAGCTTTCTTT